This T cell receptor beta chain was identified in a study of T cell repertoires in cytomegalovirus infection (dated by TCRdb to between 2018 and 2021). For the wider study: Alongside well-studied HLA-B-restricted epitopes, the peptide stimulations were aimed at recently identified HLA-C-restricted CMV epitopes, whose presentation resists viral immunomodulation. Donor HLA type was relevant to the analysis, because carriage of CMV infection together with the matching HLA type was indicated by public TCR beta signatures. The full study reports these points: The ex vivo response was dominated by HLA-C-restricted CMV-specific TCR beta clonotypes, and the single most frequent clonotype in two of eight donors was supplied by these HLA-C-restricted clonotypes. In both this cohort and an independent roughly 400-donor cohort, the cumulative frequency of public TCR beta family members distinguished carriers of CMV infection plus the relevant HLA type.

This clonotype has only a few counts. The specificity of this receptor is unknown. No much larger clonotype is one base removed from it; base qualities were not supplied. Interpreted using the paper, the treatment or condition label stands for: in vitro stimulation with specific CMV peptide epitopes to enrich CMV-specific T cells. The sequencer was an Illumina HiSeq 1500. The raw public data were reprocessed by TCRdb itself: fastp quality trimming at Q25, MiXCR clonotype calling, in-frame beta chains only. Identical CDR3 protein sequences are pooled into one entry, listed with their most common genes and DNA. This sample gives about 830,000 distinct CDR3 sequences in total; approximately 32% of them show up just once. The ten biggest clones cover 12% of the sample. The germline V gene yields MNHNS for CDR1 and SASEGT for CDR2. V is shortened by 5 bases, J by 0 bases, and the region joining them spans 13 bases. From its cysteine to its phenylalanine, the CDR3 spans 15 amino acids. The only DNA kept is the CDR3, 45 bases in frame from the first base.

This sequence originates from a human donor in good health (CMV status not recorded). Some clones in this sample may be carry-over from other donors' samples. The chain employs TRBV6-1 and TRBJ1-2; tentative D gene TRBD1, with 5 bases matching. This specimen consisted of cultured CD8+ T cells from PBMCs, obtained from culture after CMV antigen stimulation. The nucleotides read TGTGCCAGCAGTCCACGACAGCGTCCTAACTATGGCTACACCTTC. Its product reads: CASSPRQRPNYGYTF.